The present entry profiles one T cell receptor (beta chain) with its context. Its antigen is not identified. This sample stems from a study of cytomegalovirus exposure and HLA in healthy donors. Points from the study as a whole: For most TCR beta V segments, an earlier analysis put the productive rate at about 87% or about 30% of the time. In a later analysis, at a false discovery rate of 0.05, 15,000 to 20,000 TCR beta sequences matched HLA alleles.

This CDR3 spans 18 amino acids. After removal of 5 bases from V and 0 bases from J, the junction contained 10 bases not matched to a gene. Germline values: CDR1 LNHDA, CDR2 SQIVND (reference sequence). The PCR had 60 Vbeta and 13 Jbeta primers. Assay: immunoSEQ multiplex PCR; the TCRdb copy retains only in-frame clones and omits some. This sample lists around 140,000 clones; its ten largest clones have approximately 2%. Sequenced sample: PBMCs. The chain uses TRBV19 and TRBJ2-6, with 7 bases fitting TRBD2. This clonotype was obtained from a woman between 18 and 29 years old in good health and CMV-seronegative. CDR3 DNA: TGTGCCAGTAGTTCCATTGCGGGAGCCGCCTCTGGGGCCAACGTCCTGACTTTC. Amino acids: CASSSIAGAASGANVLTF. The full variable domain, with the rest looked up from reference TRBV19 and TRBJ2-6, is DGGITQSPKYLFRKEGQNVTLSCEQNLNHDAMYWYRQDPGQGLRLIYYSQIVNDFQKGDIAEGYSVSREKKESFPLTVTSAQKNPTAFYLCASSSIAGAASGANVLTFGAGSRLTVL.